The T cell receptor (beta chain) under discussion was sequenced for a study of blood T cell repertoires in COVID-19. V trimming: 4 bases; J trimming: 7 bases; junction bases outside the gene matches: 19. Looked up from germline, CDR1 is SGDLS and CDR2 is YYNGEE. The CDR3 covers 19 residues. The age range of participants was about 18 to 95 years, with residence in around 22 US areas. Assignments of participants to cohorts depended upon their own reported clinical history. All exposed participants met a person with COVID-19 within 2 weeks before entering the study. Sequencing used immunoSEQ multiplex PCR; TCRdb keeps in-frame clones, though not all of them. Of 350,000 to 450,000 clones listed, roughly 90% are singletons.

J is TRBJ1-6 and V is TRBV9, with 8 bases lining up with TRBD1. What was sequenced was PBMCs or T cells enriched from blood (not recorded which). The source of this sequence is a woman in her thirties or forties who had been exposed to COVID-19. The CDR3 reads CASSPSPNFRGQRNSPLHF. CDR3 nucleotides: TGTGCCAGCAGCCCAAGCCCGAACTTCAGGGGGCAGAGGAATTCACCCCTCCACTTT.